One TCR beta chain is described in this entry. This sample stems from a study of blood T cell repertoires in COVID-19. Study at large: Sources were T cells, B-cell-depleted T cells, or PBMCs; the material itself was cDNA or gDNA.

From germline, CDR1 is SNHLY and CDR2 FYNNEI. The CDR3 sequence is 12 residues long. Trimming shortened V by 3 bases and J by 4 bases, and 7 bases separated the two germline ends. Participant age was roughly 18 to 89 years, and participants resided in approximately 24 US areas. Participant-reported clinical history was the basis for cohort assignment. Original handling: Amplifying reference gene primers gave estimates of nucleated cell counts. Repertoires were generated with immunoSEQ multiplex PCR, while TCRdb's copy carries only in-frame clones and drops some. The D gene and trimming were derived from the DNA, and the V and J assignments and clone size from that table. The data show approximately 290,000 clones, around 91% seen once.

This sequence originates from a woman in her late teens or twenties with acute COVID-19. The chain couples TRBV2 to TRBJ2-7; TRBD1 is a possible D gene (6 bases). Sequences were obtained from PBMCs or T cells enriched from blood (not recorded which). CDR3 protein: CASSEDRYEQYF. Here the CDR3 DNA reads TGTGCCAGCAGTGAGGACAGATACGAGCAGTACTTC.